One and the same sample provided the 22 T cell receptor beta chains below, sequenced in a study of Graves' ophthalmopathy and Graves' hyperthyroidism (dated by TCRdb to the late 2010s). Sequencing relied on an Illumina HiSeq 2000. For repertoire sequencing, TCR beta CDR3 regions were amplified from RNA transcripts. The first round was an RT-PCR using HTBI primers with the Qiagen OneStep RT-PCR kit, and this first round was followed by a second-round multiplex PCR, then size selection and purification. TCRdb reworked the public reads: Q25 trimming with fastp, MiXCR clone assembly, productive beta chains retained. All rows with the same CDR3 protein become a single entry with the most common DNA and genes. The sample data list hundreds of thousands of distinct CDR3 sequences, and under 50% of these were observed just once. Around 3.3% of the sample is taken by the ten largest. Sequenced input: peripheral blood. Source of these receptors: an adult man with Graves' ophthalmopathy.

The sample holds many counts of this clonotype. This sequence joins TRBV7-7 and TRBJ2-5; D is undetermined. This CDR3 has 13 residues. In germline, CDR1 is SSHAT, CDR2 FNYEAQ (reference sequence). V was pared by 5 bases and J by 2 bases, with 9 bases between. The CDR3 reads CASSPRLQETQYF. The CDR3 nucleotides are TGTGCCAGCAGCCCCCGTCTACAAGAGACCCAGTACTTC.

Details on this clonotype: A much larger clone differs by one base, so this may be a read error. The CDR3 DNA reads as TGCAGTGCCTGGGACAGTAGGGGAGCCTCCCAAGAGACCCAGTACTTC. This codes for CSAWDSRGASQETQYF. This sequence joins TRBV20-1 and TRBJ2-5; 7 positions agree with TRBD1. The length of the CDR3 is 16 residues. The V gene's germline CDR1 is DFQATT and CDR2 SNEGSKA (reference sequence). With 6 bases clipped from V and 1 base from J, the junction kept 14 bases outside the gene matches.

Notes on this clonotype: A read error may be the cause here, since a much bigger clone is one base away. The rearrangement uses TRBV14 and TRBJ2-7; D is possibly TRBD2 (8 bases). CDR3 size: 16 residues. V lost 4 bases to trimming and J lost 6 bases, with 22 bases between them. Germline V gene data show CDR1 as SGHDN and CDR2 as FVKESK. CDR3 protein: CASSPRGTSRTCEQYF. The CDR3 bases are TGTGCCAGCAGCCCCAGGGGGACTAGTCGGACCTGCGAGCAGTACTTC. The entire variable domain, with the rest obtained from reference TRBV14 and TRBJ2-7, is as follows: EAGVTQFPSHSVIEKGQTVTLRCDPISGHDNLYWYRRVMGKEIKFLLHFVKESKQDESGMPNNRFLAERTGGTYSTLKVQPAELEDSGVYFCASSPRGTSRTCEQYFGPGTRLTVT.

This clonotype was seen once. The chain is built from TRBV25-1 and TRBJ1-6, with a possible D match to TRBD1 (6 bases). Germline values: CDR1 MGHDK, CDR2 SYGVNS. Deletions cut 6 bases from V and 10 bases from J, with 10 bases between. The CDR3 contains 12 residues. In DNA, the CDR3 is TGTGCCAGCAGGGACAGAGACTCACCCCTCCACTTT. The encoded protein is CASRDRDSPLHF.

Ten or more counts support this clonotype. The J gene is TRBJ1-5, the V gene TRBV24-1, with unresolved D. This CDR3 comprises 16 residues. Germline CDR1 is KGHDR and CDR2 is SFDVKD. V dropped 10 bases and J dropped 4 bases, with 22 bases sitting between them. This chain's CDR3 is CATTTIEIILNQPQHF. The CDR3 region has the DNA TGTGCCACGACCACGATCGAGATAATTCTAAATCAGCCCCAGCATTTT.

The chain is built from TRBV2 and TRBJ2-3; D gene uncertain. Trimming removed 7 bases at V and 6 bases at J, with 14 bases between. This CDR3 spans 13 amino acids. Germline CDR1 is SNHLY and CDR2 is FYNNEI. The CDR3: CASKGSSSDTQYF. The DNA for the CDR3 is TGTGCCAGCAAGGGCAGTTCGTCCGATACGCAGTATTTT.

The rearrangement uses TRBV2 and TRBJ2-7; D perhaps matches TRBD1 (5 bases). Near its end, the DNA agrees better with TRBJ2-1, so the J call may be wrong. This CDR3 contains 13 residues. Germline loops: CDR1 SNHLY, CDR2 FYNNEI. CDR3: CASSEERGGQQFF. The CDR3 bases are TGTGCCAGCAGTGAGGAAAGGGGCGGCCAGCAGTTCTTC.

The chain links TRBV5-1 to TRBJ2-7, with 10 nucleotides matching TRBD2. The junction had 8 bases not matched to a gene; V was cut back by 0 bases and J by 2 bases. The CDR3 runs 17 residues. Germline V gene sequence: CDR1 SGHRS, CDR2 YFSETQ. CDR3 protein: CASSLAGGLAPTYEQYF. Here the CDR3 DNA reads TGCGCCAGCAGCTTGGCGGGGGGACTAGCGCCGACCTACGAGCAGTACTTC. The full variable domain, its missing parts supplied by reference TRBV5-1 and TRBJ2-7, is KAGVTQTPRYLIKTRGQQVTLSCSPISGHRSVSWYQQTPGQGLQFLFEYFSETQRNKGNFPGRFSGRQFSNSRSEMNVSTLELGDSALYLCASSLAGGLAPTYEQYFGPGTRLTVT.

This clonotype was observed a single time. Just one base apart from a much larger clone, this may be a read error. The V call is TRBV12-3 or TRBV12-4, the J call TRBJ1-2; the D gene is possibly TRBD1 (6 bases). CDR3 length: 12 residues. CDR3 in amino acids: CANSLAGGPYTF. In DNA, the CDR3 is TGTGCCAACAGTTTAGCGGGGGGCCCGTACACCTTC.

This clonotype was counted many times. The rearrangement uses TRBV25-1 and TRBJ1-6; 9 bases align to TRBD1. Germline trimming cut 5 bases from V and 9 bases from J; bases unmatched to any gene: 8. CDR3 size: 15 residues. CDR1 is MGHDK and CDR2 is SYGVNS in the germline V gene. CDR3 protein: CASSPGDRDLSPLHF. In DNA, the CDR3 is TGTGCCAGCAGTCCGGGGGACAGGGACCTTTCACCCCTCCACTTT.

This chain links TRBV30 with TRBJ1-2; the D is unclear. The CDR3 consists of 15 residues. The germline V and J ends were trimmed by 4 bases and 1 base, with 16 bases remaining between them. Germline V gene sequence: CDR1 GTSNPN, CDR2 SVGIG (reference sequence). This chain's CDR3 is CAWTPVGLNNYGYTF. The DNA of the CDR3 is TGTGCCTGGACCCCTGTAGGGCTTAATAACTATGGCTACACCTTC.

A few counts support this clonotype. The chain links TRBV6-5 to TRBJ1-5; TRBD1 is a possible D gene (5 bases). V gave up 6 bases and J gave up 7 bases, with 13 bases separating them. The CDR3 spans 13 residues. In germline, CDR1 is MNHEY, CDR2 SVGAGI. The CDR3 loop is CASRGGDRQPQHF. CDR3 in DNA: TGTGCCAGCAGGGGGGGGGACCGCCAGCCCCAGCATTTT.

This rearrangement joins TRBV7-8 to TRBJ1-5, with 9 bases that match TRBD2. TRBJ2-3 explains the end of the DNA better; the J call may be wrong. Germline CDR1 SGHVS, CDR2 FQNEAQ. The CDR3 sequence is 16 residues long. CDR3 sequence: CASSLDARGGSDTQYF. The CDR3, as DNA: TGTGCCAGCAGCTTAGACGCGCGGGGGGGCTCAGATACGCAGTATTTT.

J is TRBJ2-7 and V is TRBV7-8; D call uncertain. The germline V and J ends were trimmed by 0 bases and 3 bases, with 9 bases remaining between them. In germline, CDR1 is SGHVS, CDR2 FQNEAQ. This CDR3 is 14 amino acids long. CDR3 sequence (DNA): TGTGCCAGCAGCTTAGCGAAGGATGGCTACGAGCAGTACTTC. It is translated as CASSLAKDGYEQYF.

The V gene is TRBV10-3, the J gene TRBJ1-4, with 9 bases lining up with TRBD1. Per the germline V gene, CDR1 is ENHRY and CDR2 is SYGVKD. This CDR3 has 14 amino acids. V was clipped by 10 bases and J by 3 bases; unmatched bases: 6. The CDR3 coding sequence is TGTGCCACCCGGACAGGGGAAGCTAATGAAAAACTGTTTTTT. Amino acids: CATRTGEANEKLFF.

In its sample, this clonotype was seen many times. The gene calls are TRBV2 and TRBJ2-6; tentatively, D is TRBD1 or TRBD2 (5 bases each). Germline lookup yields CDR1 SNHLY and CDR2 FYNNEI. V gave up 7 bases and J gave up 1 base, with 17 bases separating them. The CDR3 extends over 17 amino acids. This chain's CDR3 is CASIVRGPKSGANVLTF. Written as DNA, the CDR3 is TGTGCCAGCATCGTAAGGGGACCAAAGTCTGGGGCCAACGTCCTGACTTTC.

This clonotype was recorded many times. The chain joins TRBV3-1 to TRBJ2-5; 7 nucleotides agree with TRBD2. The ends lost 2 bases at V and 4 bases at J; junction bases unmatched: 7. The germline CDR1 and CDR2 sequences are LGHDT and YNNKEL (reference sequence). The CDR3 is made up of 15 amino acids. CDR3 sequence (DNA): TGTGCCAGCAGCCAAACGGTGGTAGCGGGAGAGACCCAGTACTTC. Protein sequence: CASSQTVVAGETQYF.

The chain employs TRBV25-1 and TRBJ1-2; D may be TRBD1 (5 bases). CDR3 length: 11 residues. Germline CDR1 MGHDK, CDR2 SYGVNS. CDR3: CARTGASGYTF. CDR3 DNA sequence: TGTGCTAGGACCGGGGCGTCTGGCTACACCTTC.

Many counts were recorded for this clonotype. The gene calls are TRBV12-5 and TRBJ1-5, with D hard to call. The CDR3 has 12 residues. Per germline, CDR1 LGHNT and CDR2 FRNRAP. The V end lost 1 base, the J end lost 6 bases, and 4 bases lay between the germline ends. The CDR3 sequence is CASGLELQPQHF. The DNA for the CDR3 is TGTGCTAGTGGTTTGGAACTTCAGCCCCAGCATTTT.

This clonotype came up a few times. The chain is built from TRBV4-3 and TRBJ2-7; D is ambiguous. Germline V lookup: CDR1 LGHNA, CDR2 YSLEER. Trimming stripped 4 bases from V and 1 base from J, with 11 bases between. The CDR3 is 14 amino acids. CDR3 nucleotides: TGCGCCAGCAGCCGAGACCGATTTTCCTACGAGCAGTACTTC. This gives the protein CASSRDRFSYEQYF.

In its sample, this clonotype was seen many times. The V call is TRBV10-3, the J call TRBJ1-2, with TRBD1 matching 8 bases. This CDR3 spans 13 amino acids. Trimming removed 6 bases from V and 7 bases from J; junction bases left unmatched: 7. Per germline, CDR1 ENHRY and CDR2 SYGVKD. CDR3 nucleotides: TGTGCCATCAGCCGGACAGGGCCTGGTGGCTACACCTTC. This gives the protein CAISRTGPGGYTF.

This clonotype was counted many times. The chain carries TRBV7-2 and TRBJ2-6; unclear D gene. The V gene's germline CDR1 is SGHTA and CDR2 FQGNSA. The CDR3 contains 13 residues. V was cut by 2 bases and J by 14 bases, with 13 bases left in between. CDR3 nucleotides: TGTGCCAGCAGCTTATCTGTTTTACCCTTCCTGACTTTC. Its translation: CASSLSVLPFLTF.